The 7 T cell receptor beta chains reported below all come from one sample, sequenced in a study of T cells in Graves' hyperthyroidism and ophthalmopathy. TCR beta CDR3 region amplification was performed from RNA transcripts. The HTBI set primed first-round TCR CDR3 RT-PCR. TCRdb processed the multiplex PCR reads anew with MiXCR; each CDR3 protein has one entry. The sample includes 600,000 to 850,000 distinct CDR3 sequences, approximately 19% of them seen just once. The sample was blood. These receptor sequences come from a woman aged 50 to 60 with Graves' hyperthyroidism that later progressed to Graves' ophthalmopathy.

CDR3 region: CASSFAQGASGGYTF. In DNA form, the CDR3 reads TGTGCCAGCAGTTTTGCTCAGGGGGCCTCCGGTGGCTACACCTTC. The V call is TRBV27, the J call TRBJ1-2, with 8 bases identical to TRBD1. From germline, CDR1 is MNHEY and CDR2 SMNVEV (reference sequence). V shed 3 bases, J shed 7 bases, and the junction held 10 bases outside the gene matches. This CDR3 is 15 amino acids long.

The chain employs TRBV29-1 and TRBJ1-4; 8 bases are shared with TRBD1. The V segment lost 4 bases and the J segment 0 bases; nucleotides outside the gene matches: 4. The CDR3 extends over 15 amino acids. Germline CDR1 reads SQVTM; CDR2 reads ANQGSEA. CDR3 protein: CSVGGTGATNEKLFF. In nucleotides, the CDR3 is TGCAGCGTTGGAGGGACAGGCGCAACTAATGAAAAACTGTTTTTT.

This clonotype occurred many times. The chain recombines TRBV5-4 with TRBJ2-7; 8 bases match TRBD1. The CDR3 is 14 amino acids. Germline V gene sequence: CDR1 SGHNT, CDR2 YYREEE (reference sequence). Trimming took 3 bases from V and 4 from J; bases not matched to a gene: 6. Written as DNA, the CDR3 is TGTGCCAGCAGCTGGGGGACAGGCCGATACGAGCAGTACTTC. As protein: CASSWGTGRYEQYF.

The chain carries TRBV6-1 and TRBJ2-7; either TRBD1 or TRBD2 may fit D (5 bases each). Trimming pared 6 bases from V and 7 bases from J, leaving 19 bases between. The CDR3 extends over 14 amino acids. CDR1 is MNHNS and CDR2 is SASEGT in the germline V gene. The CDR3 bases are TGTGCCAGCAGAGCCGGGACGGGGACGGGAGAGCAGTACTTC. Encoded protein: CASRAGTGTGEQYF.

The J gene is TRBJ2-7, the V gene TRBV5-1; 8 bases are a match to TRBD2. The CDR3 spans 12 residues. J was trimmed by 6 bases and V by 3 bases; bases with no gene match: 2. CDR1 and CDR2 (germline): SGHRS, YFSETQ. The CDR3 nucleotides read TGCGCCAGCAGCTCGACTAGCGCCGAGCAGTACTTC. Translating gives CASSSTSAEQYF.

This clonotype was recorded at least ten times. The V call is TRBV30, the J call TRBJ1-4, with 7 bases that match TRBD1. V gave up 4 bases and J gave up 5 bases; unmatched junction bases: 10. This CDR3 spans 15 amino acids. Germline CDR1 is GTSNPN and CDR2 is SVGIG (reference sequence). The CDR3 DNA sequence: TGTGCCTGGAATATACCCAGGGGGGAGAATGAAAAACTGTTTTTT. Its protein product is CAWNIPRGENEKLFF. Drawing the rest from reference TRBV30 and TRBJ1-4, the complete variable domain is SQTIHQWPATLVQPVGSPLSLECTVEGTSNPNLYWYRQAAGRGLQLLFYSVGIGQISSEVPQNLSASRPQDRQFILSSKKLLLSDSGFYLCAWNIPRGENEKLFFGSGTQLSVL.

The CDR3 coding sequence is TGTGCCAGCAGCTCGTATCAGCAGAACACCGGGGAGCTGTTTTTT. Its translation: CASSSYQQNTGELFF. This rearrangement joins TRBV5-4 to TRBJ2-2; D ambiguous. Germline V gene data show CDR1 as SGHNT and CDR2 as YYREEE (reference sequence). The CDR3 totals 15 residues. The V and J ends lost 3 bases and 1 base respectively, with 10 bases between them.